Listed below are T cell receptor beta chains from one sample, sequenced in a study of blood T cell repertoires in COVID-19. Sequencing was performed with immunoSEQ multiplex PCR; in TCRdb, only in-frame clones are kept and a portion is missing. The sample holds 150,000 to 190,000 clones, approximately 84% seen once. Specimen: peripheral blood. These TCRs come from a woman aged 55-69 years with COVID-19, enrolled during active disease. Each CDR3 is given with its conserved first and last residue. D genes are given only for firm matches. Some rows have no size entry. The others give once, few or many, or a class for an expanded clone.

J: TRBJ1-2
V: TRBV6-1
size: -
D: TRBD1
CDR3: CASSEGTGGKGYTF
DNA: TGTGCCAGCAGTGAAGGGACAGGGGGCAAGGGCTACACCTTC

J: TRBJ2-3
V: TRBV28
size: -
D: TRBD2
CDR3: CASTSPLAGRTDTQYF
DNA: TGTGCCAGCACCTCACCTCTAGCGGGACGCACAGATACGCAGTATTTT

J: TRBJ2-7
V: TRBV3-1/TRBV3-2
size: once
D: -
CDR3: CASSQGLARGEQYF
DNA: TGTGCCAGCAGCCAAGGACTGGCCCGGGGAGAGCAGTACTTC

J: TRBJ1-6
V: TRBV6-5
size: once
D: -
CDR3: CASTLDGQYNSPLHF
DNA: TGTGCCAGCACCTTAGACGGACAGTATAATTCACCCCTCCACTTT

J: TRBJ1-2
V: TRBV12-3/TRBV12-4
size: -
D: -
CDR3: CASSGTPNYGYTF
DNA: TGTGCCAGCAGTGGGACACCCAACTATGGCTACACCTTC

J: TRBJ1-2
V: TRBV3-1/TRBV3-2
size: -
D: -
CDR3: CASSQDGHTNYGYTF
DNA: TGTGCCAGCAGCCAAGATGGACATACTAACTATGGCTACACCTTC

J: TRBJ1-1
V: TRBV7-3
size: -
D: -
CDR3: CASSLKGGGTEAFF
DNA: TGTGCCAGCAGCTTAAAGGGCGGAGGCACTGAAGCTTTCTTT

J: TRBJ1-1
V: TRBV19
size: -
D: -
CDR3: CASSIDVNRLMNTEAFF
DNA: TGTGCCAGTAGTATAGATGTTAACAGGCTCATGAACACTGAAGCTTTCTTT

J: TRBJ2-3
V: TRBV5-1
size: -
D: -
CDR3: CASSLALTAGGTDTQYF
DNA: TGCGCCAGCAGCTTGGCCTTGACGGCGGGCGGCACAGATACGCAGTATTTT

J: TRBJ2-5
V: TRBV4-2
size: -
D: TRBD1
CDR3: CASSNGQALTQYF
DNA: TGTGCCAGCAGCAACGGACAGGCGTTGACCCAGTACTTC

J: TRBJ1-3
V: TRBV6-6
size: -
D: TRBD1
CDR3: CASSQQQGAGGNTIYF
DNA: TGTGCCAGCAGCCAGCAACAGGGGGCGGGAGGAAACACCATATATTTT

J: TRBJ2-3
V: TRBV12-3/TRBV12-4
size: -
D: TRBD2
CDR3: CASSRDYTDTQYF
DNA: TGTGCCAGCAGCAGGGACTACACAGATACGCAGTATTTT

J: TRBJ2-5
V: TRBV29-1
size: -
D: TRBD1
CDR3: CSAPPTGHQETQYF
DNA: TGCAGCGCCCCCCCGACAGGGCACCAAGAGACCCAGTACTTC

J: TRBJ1-4
V: TRBV7-7
size: once
D: TRBD1
CDR3: CASSPTGNTNEKLFF
DNA: TGTGCTAGCAGCCCGACAGGGAACACTAATGAAAAACTGTTTTTT

J: TRBJ2-2
V: TRBV6-5
size: -
D: -
CDR3: CASKTGTNTGELFF
DNA: TGTGCCAGCAAAACAGGGACGAACACCGGGGAGCTGTTTTTT

J: TRBJ2-1
V: TRBV6-5
size: -
D: TRBD1
CDR3: CASSYGVNRGNEQFF
DNA: TGTGCCAGCAGTTACGGCGTTAACAGGGGCAATGAGCAGTTCTTC

J: TRBJ2-3
V: TRBV30
size: once
D: -
CDR3: CAWREEAIADTQYF
DNA: TGTGCCTGGAGAGAGGAGGCTATCGCAGATACGCAGTATTTT

J: TRBJ2-1
V: TRBV7-9
size: -
D: TRBD2
CDR3: CASSFLGNRLAGYNEQFF
DNA: TGTGCCAGCAGCTTCCTAGGCAACCGACTAGCGGGATACAATGAGCAGTTCTTC

J: TRBJ1-1
V: TRBV5-5
size: -
D: -
CDR3: CASSLWRNLNTEAFF
DNA: TGTGCCAGCAGCTTGTGGCGGAACCTGAACACTGAAGCTTTCTTT

J: TRBJ1-5
V: TRBV6-5
size: -
D: TRBD1
CDR3: CASSTRDSDQPQHF
DNA: TGTGCCAGCAGTACCCGGGACAGCGATCAGCCCCAGCATTTT

J: TRBJ2-5
V: TRBV9
size: -
D: TRBD1
CDR3: CASSVGDRGKTQYF
DNA: TGTGCCAGCAGCGTAGGAGACAGGGGTAAGACCCAGTACTTC

J: TRBJ1-5
V: TRBV6-5
size: -
D: -
CDR3: CATHLRGRWDQPQHF
DNA: TGTGCCACCCATCTCAGGGGCCGATGGGATCAGCCCCAGCATTTT

J: TRBJ1-6
V: TRBV7-6
size: -
D: TRBD1
CDR3: CASSPRTGGNSPLHF
DNA: TGTGCCAGCAGCCCCCGGACAGGGGGAAATTCACCCCTCCACTTT

J: TRBJ1-5
V: TRBV27
size: once
D: -
CDR3: CASSLSNSGAHNNQPQHF
DNA: TGTGCCAGCAGTTTAAGTAATTCAGGGGCCCACAACAATCAGCCCCAGCATTTT

J: TRBJ2-1
V: TRBV11-3
size: -
D: TRBD2
CDR3: CASSSRTSGGGEEQFF
DNA: TGTGCCAGCAGCTCAAGGACTAGCGGGGGAGGGGAGGAGCAGTTCTTC

J: TRBJ2-4
V: TRBV9
size: -
D: -
CDR3: CASSPRQEWGIQYF
DNA: TGTGCCAGCAGCCCGCGACAGGAATGGGGCATTCAGTACTTC

J: TRBJ1-3
V: TRBV6-5
size: -
D: -
CDR3: CASRRLTESGNTIYF
DNA: TGTGCCAGCAGACGACTAACGGAATCTGGAAACACCATATATTTT

J: TRBJ1-6
V: TRBV7-9
size: -
D: TRBD1
CDR3: CASSLATGGGSPLHF
DNA: TGTGCCAGCAGCTTAGCGACAGGGGGCGGTTCACCCCTCCACTTT

J: TRBJ2-5
V: TRBV3-1/TRBV3-2
size: -
D: TRBD2
CDR3: CASSHPSPGTSPETQYF
DNA: TGTGCCAGCAGCCATCCTTCGCCGGGGACTAGCCCTGAGACCCAGTACTTC

J: TRBJ1-5
V: TRBV6-1
size: -
D: -
CDR3: CASSEAGGNQPQHF
DNA: TGTGCCAGCAGTGAAGCCGGGGGTAATCAGCCCCAGCATTTT

J: TRBJ1-2
V: TRBV6-5
size: -
D: TRBD1
CDR3: CASSYRRQGLKGYTF
DNA: TGTGCCAGCAGTTACCGCAGACAGGGCCTAAAGGGCTACACCTTC

J: TRBJ1-2
V: TRBV5-4
size: -
D: -
CDR3: CASSSAGYYGYTF
DNA: TGTGCCAGCAGCTCAGCAGGGTACTATGGCTACACCTTC

J: TRBJ1-6
V: TRBV5-1
size: -
D: -
CDR3: CASSLEINRSPLHF
DNA: TGCGCCAGCAGCTTGGAGATCAACCGGTCACCCCTCCACTTT

J: TRBJ2-3
V: TRBV19
size: -
D: TRBD2
CDR3: CASDGASGRPSTDTQYF
DNA: TGTGCCAGCGATGGGGCTAGCGGGCGTCCTAGCACAGATACGCAGTATTTT

J: TRBJ1-1
V: TRBV10-1
size: -
D: -
CDR3: CASSPPGSTEAFF
DNA: TGCGCCAGCAGTCCCCCCGGGAGCACTGAAGCTTTCTTT

J: TRBJ2-2
V: TRBV9
size: -
D: -
CDR3: CASSVDGRRTGELFF
DNA: TGTGCCAGCAGCGTAGACGGGAGACGGACCGGGGAGCTGTTTTTT

J: TRBJ2-6
V: TRBV2
size: few
D: -
CDR3: CASSRDTSSGANVLTF
DNA: TGTGCCAGCTCTAGGGACACCAGCTCTGGGGCCAACGTCCTGACTTTC

J: TRBJ2-7
V: TRBV19
size: -
D: TRBD1
CDR3: CASSMGQKGSEQYF
DNA: TGTGCCAGTAGTATGGGACAGAAGGGGTCCGAGCAGTACTTC

J: TRBJ2-5
V: TRBV18
size: -
D: -
CDR3: CASSPSEAQETQYF
DNA: TGTGCCAGCTCACCATCGGAGGCGCAAGAGACCCAGTACTTC

J: TRBJ2-1
V: TRBV12-5
size: -
D: -
CDR3: CASGTLANPYNEQFF
DNA: TGTGCTAGTGGCACGTTAGCTAACCCCTACAATGAGCAGTTCTTC

J: TRBJ1-1
V: TRBV5-8
size: -
D: -
CDR3: CASSLAGQGNTEAFF
DNA: TGTGCCAGCAGCTTGGCCGGGCAGGGGAACACTGAAGCTTTCTTT

J: TRBJ2-5
V: TRBV9
size: -
D: -
CDR3: CASSVGGGTYQETQYF
DNA: TGTGCCAGCAGCGTAGGAGGAGGGACGTACCAAGAGACCCAGTACTTC

J: TRBJ2-5
V: TRBV6-2/TRBV6-3
size: -
D: TRBD2
CDR3: CASSYSGLAGGQTQYF
DNA: TGTGCCAGCAGTTACTCAGGACTAGCGGGGGGGCAGACCCAGTACTTC

J: TRBJ2-1
V: TRBV24-1
size: -
D: TRBD2
CDR3: CATSDLSGGAPREQFF
DNA: TGTGCCACCAGTGATTTGTCGGGGGGAGCTCCCCGAGAGCAGTTCTTC

J: TRBJ1-5
V: TRBV12-3/TRBV12-4
size: -
D: -
CDR3: CASSSVMALAQHF
DNA: TGTGCCAGCAGTTCCGTAATGGCCCTAGCCCAGCATTTT

J: TRBJ2-1
V: TRBV3-1/TRBV3-2
size: -
D: -
CDR3: CASSQVAGEQFF
DNA: TGTGCCAGCAGCCAAGTGGCCGGGGAGCAGTTCTTC

J: TRBJ2-1
V: TRBV29-1
size: -
D: TRBD1
CDR3: CSASTGTGEADEQFF
DNA: TGCAGCGCCAGCACCGGGACAGGGGAGGCCGATGAGCAGTTCTTC

J: TRBJ2-3
V: TRBV10-2
size: -
D: -
CDR3: CASTSLSLASTDTQYF
DNA: TGCGCCAGCACTTCCCTTTCGCTAGCGAGCACAGATACGCAGTATTTT

J: TRBJ2-1
V: TRBV6-5
size: -
D: -
CDR3: CASSRDSSRNEQFF
DNA: TGTGCCAGCAGTCGGGACTCCTCTCGCAATGAGCAGTTCTTC

J: TRBJ1-5
V: TRBV18
size: -
D: -
CDR3: CASSATGSRGNQPQHF
DNA: TGTGCCAGCTCAGCTACAGGTTCTCGGGGCAATCAGCCCCAGCATTTT

J: TRBJ1-4
V: TRBV6-5
size: -
D: -
CDR3: CASRSRWRDEKLFF
DNA: TGTGCCAGCAGATCGAGATGGAGGGATGAAAAACTGTTTTTT

J: TRBJ1-6
V: TRBV7-3
size: -
D: -
CDR3: CASSLGPATANNSPLHF
DNA: TGTGCCAGCAGCTTAGGACCGGCGACAGCGAATAATTCACCCCTCCACTTT

J: TRBJ1-2
V: TRBV18
size: -
D: -
CDR3: CASSRGEFYGYTF
DNA: TGTGCCAGCTCTCGGGGGGAATTTTATGGCTACACCTTC

J: TRBJ2-2
V: TRBV7-9
size: -
D: TRBD2
CDR3: CASSLDPLAGLGELFF
DNA: TGTGCCAGCAGCTTAGACCCACTAGCGGGACTCGGGGAGCTGTTTTTT